This T cell receptor beta chain derives from a study of T cells in Graves' hyperthyroidism and ophthalmopathy. Background on the study: Peripheral blood was secured at the point of initial diagnosis, before any treatment.

V was shortened by 1 base and J by 4 bases, with 11 bases between the two germline ends. CDR3 length equals 14 residues. Germline lookup yields CDR1 GTSNPN and CDR2 SVGIG (reference sequence). Study-wide findings and caveats: Most clonotypes expanded in the thyroid (above 0.001) were also present in blood.

Aged 18 to 65, the patients had hyperthyroidism that was newly diagnosed and had lasted under 2 months. Fresh peripheral blood, roughly 10 ml, was the source of the PBMCs. The CDR3 regions of TCR beta were amplified from RNA transcripts. First-round RT-PCR of the TCR CDR3 relied on the HTBI primer set. TCRdb independently ran MiXCR on the multiplex PCR reads; one entry per CDR3 protein. The repertoire includes more than 300,000 distinct CDR3 sequences, roughly 17% of them detected once, and approximately 33% sits in the top ten. This clonotype came up many times. Its specificity is unknown. Sequencing was done on a sample of blood. The chain couples TRBV30 to TRBJ1-5; D possibly corresponds to TRBD1 (6 bases). The source is a woman in her 30s with Graves' hyperthyroidism that later progressed to Graves' ophthalmopathy. The chain's CDR3 is CAWSAGAKNQPQHF. CDR3 nucleotide sequence: TGTGCCTGGAGTGCGGGGGCGAAAAATCAGCCCCAGCATTTT.